What follows are 15 T cell receptor beta chains derived from one specimen sequenced in a study of shared clonotypes between healthy human individuals (dated by TCRdb to the early 2020s). For the CD8 naive samples, CD45RO-negative cells were positively selected for CCR7, yielding a CD45RA+CCR7+ population from which TemRA cells were excluded. Library preparation employed the immunoSEQ multiplex PCR assay. In TCRdb, the immuneACCESS table is reduced to in-frame sequences with V and J assigned. These tables do not hold every clone; where another copy was compared, an unresolved V gene accounts for under half, and the others remain unexplained. The sample contains around 560,000 clones, roughly 95% of them found a single time. The ten largest clones take up over 0.095% of the sample. Source material: naive CD8+ T cells sorted from blood. The cell subset or site label for this specimen denotes: CD45RA+CCR7+. The receptors shown here come from a woman in her 30s in good health.

This clone has only a few counts. The chain is built from TRBV4-2 and TRBJ1-1; D is unresolved. The CDR3 is 12 residues long. Germline assignment: CDR1 LGHNA and CDR2 YNFKEQ. Trimming stripped 1 base from V and 8 bases from J, with 8 bases between. In DNA form, the CDR3 reads TGTGCCAGCAGCCAAGGCCGGAGGGAAGCTTTCTTT. It is translated as CASSQGRREAFF.

In regard to this clone: Other DNA sequences in this sample translate to the same CDR3. This sequence joins TRBV28 and TRBJ2-2; D unresolved. V was cut by 3 bases and J by 2 bases, with 7 bases left in between. CDR3 size: 14 residues. Germline V gives CDR1 MDHEN, CDR2 SYDVKM. CDR3 sequence: CASSFSGNTGELFF. In nucleotides, the CDR3 is TGTGCCAGCAGTTTTTCAGGCAACACCGGGGAGCTGTTTTTT.

This sequence joins TRBV11-1 and TRBJ2-1; possibly TRBD2 for D (5 bases). The CDR3 consists of 11 residues. Per germline, CDR1 SGHAT and CDR2 FQDESV (reference sequence). The V end lost 5 bases, the J end lost 6 bases, and 5 bases lay between the germline ends. DNA of the CDR3: TGTGCCAGCAGCGGAGGCAATGAGCAGTTCTTC. Amino acid sequence: CASSGGNEQFF.

Only one count was recorded for this clone. The sample holds other DNA sequences that translate to the same CDR3. The chain has TRBV28 and TRBJ2-7, with D possibly called TRBD1 or TRBD2 (5 bases each). This CDR3 spans 13 amino acids. CDR1 is MDHEN and CDR2 is SYDVKM in the germline V gene. V gave up 2 bases and J gave up 1 base, with 6 bases separating them. CDR3 sequence: CASSLGGSYEQYF. CDR3 nucleotide sequence: TGTGCCAGCAGTTTAGGGGGTTCCTACGAGCAGTACTTC.

CDR3 region: CASSPAARLEQYF. In DNA form, the CDR3 reads TGTGCCAGCAGCCCGGCGGCACGTCTCGAGCAGTACTTC. The chain links TRBV11-2 to TRBJ2-7; D gene uncertain. Germline V gene lookup returns CDR1 SGHAT and CDR2 FQNNGV. The V and J ends lost 5 bases and 6 bases respectively, with 14 bases between them. The CDR3 runs to 13 residues.

The V gene is TRBV28, the J gene TRBJ1-5; perhaps TRBD1 as D (6 bases). This CDR3 is 14 amino acids long. The ends were cut back, 6 bases at V and 0 bases at J, with 9 bases in the middle. Germline CDR1 reads MDHEN; CDR2 reads SYDVKM. Written as DNA, the CDR3 is TGTGCCAGCAGGCTGACAGGTAGCAATCAGCCCCAGCATTTT. Translation: CASRLTGSNQPQHF. The full variable domain, its missing parts supplied by reference TRBV28 and TRBJ1-5, is DVKVTQSSRYLVKRTGEKVFLECVQDMDHENMFWYRQDPGLGLRLIYFSYDVKMKEKGDIPEGYSVSREKKERFSLILESASTNQTSMYLCASRLTGSNQPQHFGDGTRLSIL.

The rearrangement links TRBV9 to TRBJ1-1; the D is unclear. The CDR3 covers 14 residues. Germline V gene lookup returns CDR1 SGDLS and CDR2 YYNGEE. Trimming took off 3 bases at V and 3 bases at J, with 12 bases between the two ends. CDR3 sequence reads: CASSAGNSDTEAFF. The CDR3 DNA is TGTGCCAGCAGCGCCGGGAACTCGGACACTGAAGCTTTCTTT.

V usage is TRBV27 and J usage is TRBJ1-1; a possible D gene is TRBD1 (5 bases). Looked up from germline, CDR1 is MNHEY and CDR2 is SMNVEV (reference sequence). The V and J ends lost 1 base and 5 bases respectively, with 11 bases between them. The CDR3 length is 14 residues. The CDR3: CASSLYPGRTEAFF. CDR3 nucleotide sequence: TGTGCCAGCAGTTTATATCCAGGGAGGACTGAAGCTTTCTTT.

A word on this clone: In the same sample, other DNA sequences code for this CDR3. The V and J genes are TRBV27 and TRBJ1-1, with D uncertain. This CDR3 is 11 amino acids long. The germline V gene encodes CDR1 MNHEY and CDR2 SMNVEV (reference sequence). V was clipped by 4 bases and J by 5 bases, with 5 bases between them. CDR3 bases: TGTGCCAGCAGTTGGGGTACTGAAGCTTTCTTT. It codes for CASSWGTEAFF.

Concerning this clone: Sequence at one end of the junction differs from germline and may be a read error. The chain has TRBV28 and TRBJ1-4, with TRBD1 identical over 9 bases. The V gene's germline CDR1 is MDHEN and CDR2 SYDVKM. This CDR3 contains 15 residues. The CDR3 DNA follows: TGTGCCAGCAGTCCATCGGAGGCCTCGGGACAGGGAATTCGTTTT. Its protein is CASSPSEASGQGIRF.

J is TRBJ1-1 and V is TRBV5-1; 7 nucleotides agree with TRBD1. Germline CDR1 is SGHRS and CDR2 is YFSETQ. There are 17 residues in the CDR3. V was pared by 1 base and J by 4 bases, with 13 bases of the junction left unmatched. In nucleotides, the CDR3 is TGCGCCAGCAGCTTGAGGGGGCAGGGAGATGGAGTCACTGAAGCTTTCTTT. The encoded protein is CASSLRGQGDGVTEAFF. The full variable domain, in which reference TRBV5-1 and TRBJ1-1 provide the parts outside the CDR3, is KAGVTQTPRYLIKTRGQQVTLSCSPISGHRSVSWYQQTPGQGLQFLFEYFSETQRNKGNFPGRFSGRQFSNSRSEMNVSTLELGDSALYLCASSLRGQGDGVTEAFFGQGTRLTVV.

With regard to this clone: This sample also contains other DNA sequences that code for the same CDR3. The chain combines TRBV5-6 with TRBJ2-7; D is unclear. The germline V gene has CDR1 SGHDT and CDR2 YYEEEE. The V gene lost 0 bases and the J gene lost 4 bases, with 8 bases spanning the gap. This CDR3 has 13 amino acids. CDR3 residues: CASSLGANYEQYF. As DNA, the CDR3 is TGTGCCAGCAGCTTGGGGGCGAATTACGAGCAGTACTTC.

This clone was seen once. The V gene is TRBV28, the J gene TRBJ1-1; possible D gene TRBD1, 5 bases. The germline V gene encodes CDR1 MDHEN and CDR2 SYDVKM. Trimming took off 1 base at V and 7 bases at J, with 10 bases between the two ends. CDR3 length equals 13 residues. This CDR3 reads CASSLSWGSEAFF. The CDR3, as DNA: TGTGCCAGCAGTTTATCCTGGGGCAGTGAAGCTTTCTTT.

This sequence joins TRBV18 and TRBJ1-3, with D hard to call. V was shortened by 0 bases and J by 0 bases, with 9 bases between the two germline ends. Germline CDR1 is KGHSH and CDR2 is LQKENI. The CDR3 loop spans 16 amino acids. The CDR3 loop reads CASSPPGFNSGNTIYF. CDR3 nucleotide sequence: TGTGCCAGCTCACCACCCGGGTTTAACTCTGGAAACACCATATATTTT.

This chain connects TRBV4-2 to TRBJ2-7; TRBD1 matches at 10 bases. V shed 1 base and J 3 bases; nucleotides not matched to a gene: 6. This CDR3 has 16 residues. CDR1 and CDR2 from the germline V gene are LGHNA and YNFKEQ. The CDR3 nucleotides read TGTGCCAGCAGCCAAGTCCTGACAGGGGGCGTCTACGAGCAGTACTTC. As protein: CASSQVLTGGVYEQYF.